The clone carrying this T cell receptor (beta chain) was counted many times. This record belongs to a study of T cells in Graves' hyperthyroidism and ophthalmopathy. RNA transcripts served as the template for amplifying TCR beta CDR3 regions. Researchers ran a first-round RT-PCR on the TCR CDR3 using the HTBI primer set. TCRdb recomputed calls from the multiplex PCR reads with MiXCR, one row per CDR3 protein. The sample lists 280,000 or so distinct CDR3 sequences; about 16% were seen once. V trimming: 5 bases; J trimming: 3 bases; junction bases outside the gene matches: 10. This CDR3 comprises 15 residues. Germline V gene sequence: CDR1 SEHNR, CDR2 FQNEAQ (reference sequence).

The chain combines TRBV7-9 with TRBJ2-7, with 7 bases fitting TRBD1. The sequenced material came from blood. This receptor was identified in a woman aged 45-65 years with Graves' hyperthyroidism that later progressed to Graves' ophthalmopathy. For the CDR3, the DNA is TGTGCCAGCAGCCCCCTCGTGCAGGGGGTCTACGAGCAGTACTTC. Protein: CASSPLVQGVYEQYF.